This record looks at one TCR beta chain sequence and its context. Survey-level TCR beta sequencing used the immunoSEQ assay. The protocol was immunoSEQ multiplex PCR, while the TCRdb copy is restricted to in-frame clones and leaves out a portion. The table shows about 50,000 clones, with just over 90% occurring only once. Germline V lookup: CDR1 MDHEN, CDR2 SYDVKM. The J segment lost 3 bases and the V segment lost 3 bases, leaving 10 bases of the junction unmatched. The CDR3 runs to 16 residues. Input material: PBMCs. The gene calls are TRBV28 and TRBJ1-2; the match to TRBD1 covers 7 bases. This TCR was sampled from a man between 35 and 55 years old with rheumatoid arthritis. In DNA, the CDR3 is TGTGCCAGCAGTTTCTTCCCCAGACAGGGATACTATGGCTACACCTTC. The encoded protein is CASSFFPRQGYYGYTF.